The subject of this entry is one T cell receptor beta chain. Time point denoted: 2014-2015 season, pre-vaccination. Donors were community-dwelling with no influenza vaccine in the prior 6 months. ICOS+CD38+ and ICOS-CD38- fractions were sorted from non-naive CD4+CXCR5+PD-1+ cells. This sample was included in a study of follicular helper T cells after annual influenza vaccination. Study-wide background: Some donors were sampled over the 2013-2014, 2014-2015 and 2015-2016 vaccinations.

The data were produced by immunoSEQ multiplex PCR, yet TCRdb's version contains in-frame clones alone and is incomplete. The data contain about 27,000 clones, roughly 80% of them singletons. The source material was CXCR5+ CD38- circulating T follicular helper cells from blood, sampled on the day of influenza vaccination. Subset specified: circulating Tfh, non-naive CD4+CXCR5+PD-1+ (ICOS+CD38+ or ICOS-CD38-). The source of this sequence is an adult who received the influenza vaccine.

The DNA of the CDR3 is TGTGCCAGCAGCTTGCAGCCGGGGGGTGAAAAACTGTTTTTT. It yields the protein CASSLQPGGEKLFF. V usage is TRBV7-6 and J usage is TRBJ1-4; tentatively, D is TRBD1 (5 bases). Germline V lookup: CDR1 SGHVS, CDR2 FNYEAQ. The germline V and J ends were trimmed by 3 bases and 7 bases, with 12 bases remaining between them. The CDR3 covers 14 residues.